These T cell receptor beta chains were read from a single sample in a study of Tregs in tolerant kidney transplant recipients. The assay was immunoSEQ multiplex PCR, and TCRdb's table has in-frame clones only and misses some. The sample lists roughly 250,000 clones, about 86% occurring once. Sequences were obtained from CD4+ T cells from blood. Every receptor here comes from a human donor in good health. CDR3s include the opening cysteine and the closing phenylalanine or tryptophan. Fields, in order: clone size, J gene, D gene, V gene, CDR3 protein, CDR3 DNA. The D gene is left open where the match is weak. Not all rows give a size; the values are once, few, many and, for expanded clones, a class.

clone_size: NA; j_call: TRBJ2-3; d_call: NA; v_call: TRBV7-9; cdr3_aa: CASSPFAGSTDTQYF; cdr3_nt: TGTGCCAGCAGCCCCTTCGCGGGATCCACAGATACGCAGTATTTT
clone_size: NA; j_call: TRBJ1-3; d_call: TRBD1; v_call: TRBV2; cdr3_aa: CASSGTGTGNTIYF; cdr3_nt: TGTGCCAGCAGTGGGACAGGGACTGGAAACACCATATATTTT
clone_size: NA; j_call: TRBJ2-3; d_call: TRBD2; v_call: TRBV6-1; cdr3_aa: CASSELAGGPDTQYF; cdr3_nt: TGTGCCAGCAGTGAACTAGCGGGGGGGCCAGATACGCAGTATTTT
clone_size: NA; j_call: TRBJ1-1; d_call: NA; v_call: TRBV5-6; cdr3_aa: CASSRSDGVVDTEAFF; cdr3_nt: TGTGCCAGCAGCCGGTCGGACGGGGTGGTTGACACTGAAGCTTTCTTT
clone_size: NA; j_call: TRBJ1-2; d_call: NA; v_call: TRBV30; cdr3_aa: CAWIGGRLTNYGYTF; cdr3_nt: TGTGCCTGGATAGGGGGACGGTTGACTAACTATGGCTACACCTTC
clone_size: NA; j_call: TRBJ2-2; d_call: TRBD1; v_call: TRBV6-5; cdr3_aa: CASSYRGANTGELFF; cdr3_nt: TGTGCCAGCAGCTACAGGGGCGCCAACACCGGGGAGCTGTTTTTT
clone_size: NA; j_call: TRBJ2-7; d_call: TRBD1; v_call: TRBV11-2; cdr3_aa: CASRGQGIEQYF; cdr3_nt: TGTGCCAGCAGGGGACAGGGTATTGAGCAGTACTTC
clone_size: NA; j_call: TRBJ2-1; d_call: TRBD2; v_call: TRBV4-2; cdr3_aa: CASSQNHGTSGYNEQFF; cdr3_nt: TGTGCCAGCAGCCAAAACCACGGGACTAGCGGCTACAATGAGCAGTTCTTC
clone_size: NA; j_call: TRBJ1-2; d_call: NA; v_call: TRBV27; cdr3_aa: CASSPLRGYGYTF; cdr3_nt: TGTGCCAGCAGCCCACTCCGCGGGTATGGCTACACCTTC
clone_size: NA; j_call: TRBJ1-1; d_call: TRBD1; v_call: TRBV5-1; cdr3_aa: CASSPGQANTEAFF; cdr3_nt: TGCGCCAGCAGCCCGGGACAGGCTAACACTGAAGCTTTCTTT
clone_size: few; j_call: TRBJ1-4; d_call: NA; v_call: TRBV10-3; cdr3_aa: CAISEPQSQKLFF; cdr3_nt: TGTGCCATCAGTGAGCCACAGAGTCAAAAACTGTTTTTT
clone_size: NA; j_call: TRBJ2-5; d_call: TRBD1; v_call: TRBV10-1; cdr3_aa: CASSSGQVRQETQYF; cdr3_nt: TGCGCCAGCAGTTCCGGACAGGTCCGACAAGAGACCCAGTACTTC